Below, 27 T cell receptor beta chains from the same sample are listed, as sequenced in a study of Tregs in tolerant kidney transplant recipients. Sequencing was performed with immunoSEQ multiplex PCR; in TCRdb, only in-frame clones are kept and a portion is missing. The sample gives about 17,000 clones, roughly 82% of which show up once; about 2.5% is in the top ten. The material sequenced was Tregs from blood. All receptors come from a human donor in good health.

The V and J genes are TRBV2 and TRBJ1-6; tentative D call: TRBD1 (6 bases). The CDR3 consists of 14 residues. Germline V gene lookup returns CDR1 SNHLY and CDR2 FYNNEI. V dropped 7 bases and J dropped 10 bases, with 17 bases sitting between them. The CDR3: CASKGGGSSSPLHF. DNA of the CDR3: TGTGCCAGCAAGGGGGGCGGGTCGAGCTCACCCCTCCACTTT. Complete variable domain (other parts from reference TRBV2 and TRBJ1-6): EPEVTQTPSHQVTQMGQEVILRCVPISNHLYFYWYRQILGQKVEFLVSFYNNEISEKSEIFDDQFSVERPDGSNFTLKIRSTKLEDSAMYFCASKGGGSSSPLHFGNGTRLTVT.

The chain couples TRBV18 to TRBJ1-2; TRBD1 might be the D (5 bases). The CDR3 is made up of 11 amino acids. V was clipped by 5 bases and J by 9 bases, with 10 bases between them. The germline V gene encodes CDR1 KGHSH and CDR2 LQKENI. As DNA, the CDR3 is TGTGCCAGCTCAAGCAGGGTTAGCTACACCTTC. Residues: CASSSRVSYTF.

The sample holds a few counts of this clone. V usage is TRBV2 and J usage is TRBJ1-1; D call uncertain. The CDR3 is 13 amino acids. Trimming removed 2 bases from V and 1 base from J, with 5 bases in between. The V gene's germline CDR1 is SNHLY and CDR2 FYNNEI. The CDR3 DNA is TGTGCCAGCAGTGAACACCCGAACACTGAAGCTTTCTTT. Protein: CASSEHPNTEAFF.

The rearrangement uses TRBV2 and TRBJ1-1; D may be TRBD1 (6 bases). The germline gives CDR1 SNHLY, CDR2 FYNNEI. V lost 7 bases and J 1 base, leaving 10 bases between the germline ends. The length of the CDR3 is 13 residues. DNA of the CDR3: TGTGCCAGCAAGCAGGGGCAGAACACTGAAGCTTTCTTT. Translation: CASKQGQNTEAFF. Full variable domain (rest looked up from reference TRBV2 and TRBJ1-1): EPEVTQTPSHQVTQMGQEVILRCVPISNHLYFYWYRQILGQKVEFLVSFYNNEISEKSEIFDDQFSVERPDGSNFTLKIRSTKLEDSAMYFCASKQGQNTEAFFGQGTRLTVV.

The rearrangement joins TRBV5-4 to TRBJ2-2, with 9 nucleotides matching TRBD1. The junction had 4 bases not matched to a gene; V was cut back by 1 base and J by 6 bases. Per germline, CDR1 SGHNT and CDR2 YYREEE (reference sequence). The CDR3 runs 15 residues. The CDR3 region is CASSLRDRVAGELFF. For the CDR3, the DNA is TGTGCCAGCAGCTTGAGGGACAGGGTAGCCGGGGAGCTGTTTTTT.

The table lists this clone with a count of one. The chain combines TRBV11-2 with TRBJ2-7; 8 nucleotides line up with TRBD2. This CDR3 spans 16 amino acids. Germline assignment: CDR1 SGHAT and CDR2 FQNNGV. Unmatched junction bases numbered 10, after V lost 1 base and J lost 5 bases. CDR3 bases: TGTGCCAGCAGCTTAGGAAGTAGCGGGATAGTCCACGAGCAGTACTTC. As protein: CASSLGSSGIVHEQYF.

Here the CDR3 reads CASSYTRGSEQYF. CDR3 nucleotides: TGTGCCAGCAGTTACACCAGGGGAAGCGAGCAGTACTTC. The chain couples TRBV6-5 to TRBJ2-7, with D possibly TRBD1 on 6 matching bases. Germline CDR1 MNHEY, CDR2 SVGAGI. The ends were cut back, 2 bases at V and 6 bases at J, with 11 bases in the middle. The CDR3 is made up of 13 amino acids.

The J gene is TRBJ1-5, the V gene TRBV30; D perhaps matches TRBD1 (5 bases). Germline CDR1 reads GTSNPN; CDR2 reads SVGIG (reference sequence). CDR3 length: 17 amino acids. With 3 bases removed from V and 0 bases from J, the gap between germline ends came to 18 bases. CDR3 sequence reads: CAWSLGTLRYSNQPQHF. CDR3 sequence (DNA): TGTGCCTGGAGCCTAGGGACTTTGAGGTATAGCAATCAGCCCCAGCATTTT.

This chain connects TRBV7-2 to TRBJ2-3; TRBD2 is a possible D gene (5 bases). V was pared by 5 bases and J by 8 bases, with 26 bases between. The germline V gene encodes CDR1 SGHTA and CDR2 FQGNSA. The CDR3 consists of 17 residues. CDR3 DNA sequence: TGTGCCAGCAGCCCCCCAGGCCTAGCCGCGGGCACCCGTACGCAGTATTTT. Translating gives CASSPPGLAAGTRTQYF.

The J gene is TRBJ1-2, the V gene TRBV19; D is uncertain. Per the germline V gene, CDR1 is LNHDA and CDR2 is SQIVND (reference sequence). The CDR3 spans 13 residues. The ends were cut back, 5 bases at V and 0 bases at J, with 7 bases in the middle. In nucleotides, the CDR3 is TGTGCCAGTAGTCTTGACCCTAACTATGGCTACACCTTC. Protein sequence: CASSLDPNYGYTF.

This chain connects TRBV7-2 to TRBJ1-3, with D unresolved. The V and J ends lost 0 bases and 2 bases respectively, with 2 bases between them. The germline CDR1 and CDR2 sequences are SGHTA and FQGNSA. This CDR3 comprises 13 residues. The chain's CDR3 is CASSLATGNTIYF. Written as DNA, the CDR3 is TGTGCCAGCAGCTTAGCGACTGGAAACACCATATATTTT.

This chain links TRBV11-2 with TRBJ2-7, with 7 bases identical to TRBD2. CDR3 length equals 15 residues. Germline CDR1 and CDR2: SGHAT and FQNNGV. The ends lost 5 bases at V and 6 bases at J; junction bases unmatched: 13. The chain's CDR3 is CASSPKNGLVGEQYF. The CDR3 DNA is TGTGCCAGCAGCCCAAAAAATGGACTAGTCGGCGAGCAGTACTTC.

The rearrangement links TRBV7-8 to TRBJ1-6, with D possibly matching TRBD1 (5 bases). V shed 2 bases and J shed 7 bases, with 12 bases lying between them. Germline CDR1 reads SGHVS; CDR2 reads FQNEAQ. This CDR3 region has 15 residues. The CDR3 sequence is CASSLFGRVNSPLHF. In nucleotides, the CDR3 is TGTGCCAGCAGCTTATTTGGCAGGGTGAATTCACCCCTCCACTTT.

The chain has TRBV7-2 and TRBJ2-5; a possible D gene is TRBD1 (5 bases). V lost 5 bases and J 10 bases, leaving 17 bases between the germline ends. Germline CDR1 is SGHTA and CDR2 is FQGNSA. The CDR3 is 13 residues long. This CDR3 is CASSLALREYQYF. The CDR3 nucleotides read TGTGCCAGCAGCCTGGCCCTCAGGGAATACCAGTACTTC.

The chain combines TRBV10-1 with TRBJ2-7, with a possible D match to TRBD1 (6 bases). Germline lookup yields CDR1 WNHNN and CDR2 SYGVQD (reference sequence). V was pared by 4 bases and J by 7 bases, with 14 bases between. This CDR3 contains 13 residues. CDR3 DNA sequence: TGCGCCAGCAGTGTGGTGCAGGGGAGAGAGCAGTACTTC. This sequence encodes CASSVVQGREQYF.

The count of this clone is one. This chain joins TRBV28 and TRBJ1-4; no reliable D call. V was cut by 2 bases and J by 3 bases, with 10 bases left in between. CDR1 and CDR2 from the germline V gene are MDHEN and SYDVKM. This CDR3 has 15 residues. CDR3 loop: CASSLRSGANEKLFF. In nucleotides, the CDR3 is TGTGCCAGCAGTTTACGGAGTGGGGCTAATGAAAAACTGTTTTTT.

This chain connects TRBV7-9 to TRBJ2-1; 7 positions agree with TRBD2. The CDR3 spans 15 residues. Per the germline V gene, CDR1 is SEHNR and CDR2 is FQNEAQ (reference sequence). Unmatched junction bases numbered 10, after V lost 2 bases and J lost 9 bases. In DNA form, the CDR3 reads TGTGCCAGCAGCTTATTTGGCGGGAGCGGCGGTGAGCAGTTCTTC. Translation: CASSLFGGSGGEQFF.

In this sample, this clone turned up a few times. The genes are TRBV19 and TRBJ1-1; no clear D. The ends were cut back, 5 bases at V and 11 bases at J, with 12 bases in the middle. The CDR3 is 11 amino acids. CDR1 LNHDA and CDR2 SQIVND come from the germline V gene (reference sequence). The CDR3 here is CASSLGGVAFF. CDR3 nucleotide sequence: TGTGCCAGTAGTTTGGGTGGTGTGGCTTTCTTT.

The chain employs TRBV19 and TRBJ2-2; D ambiguous. CDR1 LNHDA and CDR2 SQIVND come from the germline V gene (reference sequence). The CDR3 has 14 residues. V lost 6 bases, J lost 7 bases, and 15 bases lay in between. For the CDR3, the DNA is TGTGCCAGTAGGACCCTGGACGAAAACGGGGAGCTGTTTTTT. Translated, it gives CASRTLDENGELFF.

This rearrangement joins TRBV6-6 to TRBJ1-6; 8 bases agree with TRBD1. The CDR3 runs 15 residues. Germline V CDR1 and CDR2: MNHNY, SVGAGI (reference sequence). V lost 6 bases to trimming and J lost 8 bases; unmatched junction nucleotides: 9. DNA of the CDR3: TGTGCCAGCAGCCCCCCGGGACAGGATTATTCACCCCTCCACTTT. Its protein is CASSPPGQDYSPLHF.

The J gene is TRBJ1-2, the V gene TRBV7-9; no reliable D call. Per the germline V gene, CDR1 is SEHNR and CDR2 is FQNEAQ (reference sequence). The CDR3 is 14 amino acids. V gave up 2 bases and J gave up 2 bases, with 9 bases separating them. CDR3 DNA sequence: TGTGCCAGCAGCTTAATGCGGACGAACTATGGCTACACCTTC. Translated, it gives CASSLMRTNYGYTF.

This rearrangement joins TRBV25-1 to TRBJ1-2, with D unresolved. V lost 0 bases and J lost 0, with 8 bases in between. This CDR3 comprises 15 residues. Germline V gene data show CDR1 as MGHDK and CDR2 as SYGVNS. This CDR3 is CASSEYEGTNYGYTF. The CDR3, as DNA: TGTGCCAGCAGTGAATATGAGGGTACTAACTATGGCTACACCTTC.

The chain carries TRBV5-4 and TRBJ1-6; D remains unclear. The CDR3 covers 16 residues. V was cut by 5 bases and J by 0 bases, with 12 bases left in between. Germline V gene data show CDR1 as SGHNT and CDR2 as YYREEE (reference sequence). For the CDR3, the DNA is TGTGCCAGCAGTTTCCGGACGAGCTCCTATAATTCACCCCTCCACTTT. Its translation: CASSFRTSSYNSPLHF.

This clone was counted only a few times. The gene calls are TRBV5-4 and TRBJ1-4; D perhaps matches TRBD1 (5 bases). V lost 1 base and J 4 bases, leaving 11 bases between the germline ends. The germline V gene has CDR1 SGHNT and CDR2 YYREEE (reference sequence). The CDR3 loop spans 15 amino acids. CDR3 DNA: TGTGCCAGCAGCTTGTATGGGGGGAGTAATGAAAAACTGTTTTTT. It encodes CASSLYGGSNEKLFF.

V usage is TRBV11-3 and J usage is TRBJ2-2; a possible D gene is TRBD2 (6 bases). The V end lost 7 bases, the J end lost 7 bases, and 22 bases lay between the germline ends. This CDR3 contains 16 residues. The germline gives CDR1 SGHNT, CDR2 YENEEA. CDR3 protein: CASTSPTAGYHGELFF. In nucleotides, the CDR3 is TGTGCCAGCACCTCCCCAACGGCGGGATACCACGGGGAGCTGTTTTTT. Looking up the rest from reference TRBV11-3 and TRBJ2-2 gives the full variable domain: EAGVVQSPRYKIIEKKQPVAFWCNPISGHNTLYWYLQNLGQGPELLIRYENEEAVDDSQLPKDRFSAERLKGVDSTLKIQPAELGDSAVYLCASTSPTAGYHGELFFGEGSRLTVL.

This chain joins TRBV5-8 and TRBJ1-5; D unresolved. Germline CDR1 and CDR2: SGHTS and YDEGEE. V gave up 4 bases and J gave up 7 bases, with 12 bases separating them. The CDR3 covers 13 residues. In nucleotides, the CDR3 is TGTGCCAGCAGCCCGGACCTTAGACAGCCCCAGCATTTT. Translating gives CASSPDLRQPQHF. The complete variable domain, with remaining parts taken from reference TRBV5-8 and TRBJ1-5, reads EAGVTQSPTHLIKTRGQQATLRCSPISGHTSVYWYQQALGLGLQFLLWYDEGEERNRGNFPPRFSGRQFPNYSSELNVNALELEDSALYLCASSPDLRQPQHFGDGTRLSIL.

The chain uses TRBV25-1 and TRBJ2-2, with D unclear. CDR3 length: 14 residues. Trimming stripped 8 bases from V and 4 bases from J, with 14 bases between. Germline-derived CDR1 and CDR2 are MGHDK and SYGVNS. CDR3 region: CASRGIGFTGELFF. The CDR3 bases are TGTGCCAGCCGAGGTATAGGGTTCACCGGGGAGCTGTTTTTT.